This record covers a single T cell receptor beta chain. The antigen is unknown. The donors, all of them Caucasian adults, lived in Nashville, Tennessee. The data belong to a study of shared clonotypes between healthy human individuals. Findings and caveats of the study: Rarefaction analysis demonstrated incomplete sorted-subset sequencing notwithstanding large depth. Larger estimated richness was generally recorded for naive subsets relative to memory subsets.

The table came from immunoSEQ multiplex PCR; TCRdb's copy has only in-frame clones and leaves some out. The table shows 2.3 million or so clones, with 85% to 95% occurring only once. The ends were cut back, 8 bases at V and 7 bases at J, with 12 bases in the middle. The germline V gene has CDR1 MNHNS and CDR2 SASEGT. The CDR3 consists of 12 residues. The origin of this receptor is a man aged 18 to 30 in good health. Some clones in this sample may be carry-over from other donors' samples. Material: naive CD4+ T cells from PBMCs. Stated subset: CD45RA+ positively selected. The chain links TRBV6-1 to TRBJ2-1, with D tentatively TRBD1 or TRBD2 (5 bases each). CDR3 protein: CASSEGWNEQFF. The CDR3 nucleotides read TGTGCCAGCTCTGAGGGGTGGAATGAGCAGTTCTTC.